Below, one TCR beta chain is given with its context. This CDR3 region has 13 residues. Trimming shortened V by 7 bases and J by 2 bases, and 9 bases separated the two germline ends. Germline V gene data show CDR1 as SNHLY and CDR2 as FYNNEI. With a J-beta primer mix and a sample-barcoded 5' primer, a second PCR ran about 7 to 12 cycles. Each CDR3 protein gets one entry after TCRdb re-called the 5' RACE reads with MiXCR. This table holds some 920,000 distinct CDR3 sequences, just over 50% found once. This sample stems from a study of blood T cells in healthy people across ages. Healthy Caucasian individuals from Russia aged roughly 6 to 90 were enrolled as donors. Isolation per sample recovered at least 7 million PBMCs.

Sequencing was performed on blood. This TCR came from a woman aged 60-70 years in good health. This chain links TRBV2 with TRBJ2-1; D is ambiguous. CDR3 in amino acids: CASNLGTYNEQFF. The CDR3 coding sequence is TGTGCCAGCAACTTGGGCACCTACAATGAGCAGTTCTTC.